This T cell receptor beta chain was captured in a study of CD8 T cells in ankylosing spondylitis. The study's findings and limits: There was reportedly significant enrichment of clones that were disease-linked in matched ankylosing spondylitis synovial fluid. Characteristic, it appeared, of ankylosing spondylitis blood was a TCR beta motif of about eight highly homologous variants.

The CDR3 has 15 amino acids. V was trimmed by 3 bases and J by 0 bases, leaving 11 bases between them. Germline V gene sequence: CDR1 MNHNS, CDR2 SASEGT. TCRdb analysed the 5' RACE reads with MiXCR anew, one entry per CDR3 protein. The table records some 130,000 distinct CDR3 sequences, roughly 13% of them present only once. This clonotype was seen many times. Its antigen remains unidentified. The TCR comes from a female donor with ankylosing spondylitis or in good health (not recorded which). Sample: blood, either unsorted or a sorted T cell fraction (not recorded which). V usage is TRBV6-1 and J usage is TRBJ1-1; perhaps TRBD1 as D (5 bases). CDR3 bases: TGTGCCAGCAGTGAGACCCAGGGCATGAACACTGAAGCTTTCTTT. Protein product: CASSETQGMNTEAFF.